The 16 T cell receptor beta chains listed next were all sequenced from one sample in a study of OX40 agonist ivuxolimab in advanced cancers. The library was generated by the immunoSEQ multiplex PCR assay. TCRdb provides this immuneACCESS table in a form limited to in-frame rearrangements. Some clones are lacking; in checked studies, under half of them reflect an unresolved V gene, and why the rest are absent is not known. The sample yields some 83,000 clones; more than 85% were counted once. The ten largest clones add up to 6.2% of the sample. The sample consisted of CD4+ or CD8+ T cells sorted from blood, taken in a trial of the OX40 agonist ivuxolimab. All receptors derive from an adult with an advanced solid tumor such as melanoma, head and neck, liver or kidney cancer.

This chain uses TRBV13 with TRBJ2-1; 7 bases agree with TRBD1. The germline CDR1 and CDR2 sequences are PRHDT and FYEKMQ (reference sequence). V lost 5 bases and J lost 6; bases outside the gene matches: 13. The CDR3 loop spans 16 amino acids. CDR3 in amino acids: CASSPPGTAFFNEQFF. DNA of the CDR3: TGTGCCAGCAGCCCCCCCGGGACAGCCTTTTTCAATGAGCAGTTCTTC.

The chain links TRBV9 to TRBJ2-1; tentatively, D is TRBD2 (5 bases). Germline V lookup: CDR1 SGDLS, CDR2 YYNGEE. The CDR3 covers 15 residues. V lost 0 bases and J 4 bases, leaving 11 bases between the germline ends. CDR3 loop: CASSVESGTYNEQFF. The DNA of the CDR3 is TGTGCCAGCAGCGTAGAGAGCGGTACGTACAATGAGCAGTTCTTC. The entire variable domain, with the rest obtained from reference TRBV9 and TRBJ2-1, is as follows: DSGVTQTPKHLITATGQRVTLRCSPRSGDLSVYWYQQSLDQGLQFLIQYYNGEERAKGNILERFSAQQFPDLHSELNLSSLELGDSALYFCASSVESGTYNEQFFGPGTRLTVL.

The chain combines TRBV7-6 with TRBJ2-7; 8 nucleotides agree with TRBD2. This CDR3 spans 18 amino acids. The germline V gene has CDR1 SGHVS and CDR2 FNYEAQ. The junction had 19 bases not matched to a gene; V was cut back by 4 bases and J by 5 bases. The CDR3, as DNA: TGTGCCAGCAGCTCTGAATTCCTTAGCGGGGAGGGTAGCGACGAGCAGTACTTC. It codes for CASSSEFLSGEGSDEQYF.

V usage is TRBV19 and J usage is TRBJ1-5; a weak D match, TRBD1 (5 bases). V lost 5 bases, J lost 6 bases, and 14 bases lay in between. This CDR3 spans 14 amino acids. Germline CDR1 reads LNHDA; CDR2 reads SQIVND (reference sequence). CDR3 in amino acids: CASSSGNEGQPQHF. In nucleotides, the CDR3 is TGTGCCAGTAGTTCAGGGAACGAGGGTCAGCCCCAGCATTTT.

This chain links TRBV18 with TRBJ2-7; possible D gene TRBD1, 7 bases. Trimming removed 6 bases from V and 2 bases from J, with 11 bases in between. This CDR3 has 13 amino acids. The germline V gene encodes CDR1 KGHSH and CDR2 LQKENI. DNA of the CDR3: TGTGCCAGCTCGGAGGGGGCCACCTACGAGCAGTACTTC. It specifies CASSEGATYEQYF.

The V gene is TRBV27, the J gene TRBJ2-1; no clear D gene. In germline, CDR1 is MNHEY, CDR2 SMNVEV (reference sequence). The V and J ends lost 7 bases and 8 bases respectively, with 9 bases between them. This CDR3 is built from 11 residues. This chain's CDR3 is CASIARDEQFF. The CDR3, as DNA: TGTGCCAGCATCGCCCGGGATGAGCAGTTCTTC.

In this sample, this clone turned up a few times. The J gene is TRBJ1-4, the V gene TRBV4-1, with D possibly TRBD1 on 6 matching bases. The V gene's germline CDR1 is MGHRA and CDR2 YSYEKL. The CDR3 has 20 amino acids. The V and J ends lost 0 bases and 8 bases respectively, with 28 bases between them. Written as DNA, the CDR3 is TGCGCCAGCAGCCAAGATCTACTGGGAAGGACAGTCCCCCTAGGGGAAAAACTGTTTTTT. Amino acid sequence: CASSQDLLGRTVPLGEKLFF.

On this clone: One end of the junction varies from germline; a read error may be responsible. The chain joins TRBV19 to TRBJ2-6; possibly TRBD1 for D (5 bases). CDR3 length: 13 residues. Germline CDR1 reads LNHDA; CDR2 reads SQIVND (reference sequence). CDR3 in amino acids: CASLGVGTNVLTF. The CDR3 DNA sequence: TGTGCCAGCCTAGGGGTTGGGACCAACGTCCTGACTTTC.

The chain recombines TRBV2 with TRBJ2-3; D not certain. Germline CDR1 reads SNHLY; CDR2 reads FYNNEI. V was pared by 0 bases and J by 2 bases, with 6 bases between. This CDR3 spans 14 amino acids. CDR3: CASSEAGYTDTQYF. DNA for the CDR3: TGTGCCAGCAGTGAAGCGGGATACACAGATACGCAGTATTTT.

This clone has just one count. The chain uses TRBV7-9 and TRBJ1-2; D gene ambiguous. The CDR3 is made up of 12 amino acids. Germline loops: CDR1 SEHNR, CDR2 FQNEAQ (reference sequence). The V end was cut by 1 base, the J end by 4 bases, with 4 bases between. CDR3 in amino acids: CASSLEVYGYTF. As DNA, the CDR3 is TGTGCCAGCAGCTTAGAGGTCTATGGCTACACCTTC.

This chain connects TRBV18 to TRBJ1-2; 10 nucleotides align to TRBD1. The CDR3 extends over 13 amino acids. Germline CDR1 and CDR2: KGHSH and LQKENI. The ends lost 8 bases at V and 6 bases at J; junction bases unmatched: 6. CDR3 sequence: CASAAGTGDGYTF. CDR3 in DNA: TGTGCCAGCGCCGCTGGGACAGGGGATGGCTACACCTTC.

CDR3 sequence: CASSPEQGAEHTDTQYF. CDR3 DNA: TGTGCCAGCTCACCCGAACAGGGGGCTGAGCACACAGATACGCAGTATTTT. This chain joins TRBV18 and TRBJ2-3, with 9 bases aligning to TRBD1. This CDR3 region has 17 residues. Germline V gene sequence: CDR1 KGHSH, CDR2 LQKENI. The ends lost 3 bases at V and 2 bases at J; junction bases unmatched: 9.

J is TRBJ2-7 and V is TRBV7-9; no clear D. The CDR3 sequence is 14 residues long. V lost 4 bases to trimming and J lost 3 bases, with 13 bases between them. Germline V gives CDR1 SEHNR, CDR2 FQNEAQ (reference sequence). Here the CDR3 DNA reads TGTGCCAGCAGCTCGGGTTATGGATACTACGAGCAGTACTTC. It specifies CASSSGYGYYEQYF.

The gene calls are TRBV4-1 and TRBJ2-5; 7 bases map to TRBD2. This CDR3 region has 15 residues. V was pared by 0 bases and J by 4 bases, with 5 bases of the junction left unmatched. Looked up from germline, CDR1 is MGHRA and CDR2 is YSYEKL. The CDR3 bases are TGCGCCAGCAGCCAAGATTCGGGGGGTGGAGAGACCCAGTACTTC. This codes for CASSQDSGGGETQYF.

This chain uses TRBV29-1 with TRBJ1-3; no reliable D call. V dropped 6 bases and J dropped 4 bases, with 7 bases sitting between them. The CDR3 runs 11 residues. Germline CDR1 and CDR2: SQVTM and ANQGSEA. This chain's CDR3 is CSVLTGNTIYF. As DNA, the CDR3 is TGCAGCGTCTTAACAGGAAACACCATATATTTT.

The V and J genes are TRBV5-4 and TRBJ1-2; D possibly corresponds to TRBD1 (6 bases). Germline V lookup: CDR1 SGHNT, CDR2 YYREEE (reference sequence). This CDR3 contains 11 residues. V was shortened by 4 bases and J by 8 bases, with 9 bases between the two germline ends. CDR3 DNA: TGTGCCAGCAGCGTAACAGGGGGCTACACCTTC. Its translation: CASSVTGGYTF. Using reference TRBV5-4 and TRBJ1-2 for the parts outside the CDR3, the full variable domain is ETGVTQSPTHLIKTRGQQVTLRCSSQSGHNTVSWYQQALGQGPQFIFQYYREEENGRGNFPPRFSGLQFPNYSSELNVNALELDDSALYLCASSVTGGYTFGSGTRLTVV.